This T cell receptor (beta chain) was sequenced for a study of shared clonotypes between healthy human individuals. Study-level information: The donors, a couple of women and a few men, were aged 18 to 49.

Selected positively for CCR7 and CD45RO-negative, naive CD8 cells excluded terminally differentiated effector memory CD45RA+ cells. Overall study findings and caveats: Larger estimated richness was generally seen in naive subsets than in memory subsets.

About this clone: Its antigen is as yet unknown.

An even split of each subset's genomic DNA across several immunoSEQ plates was performed. Profiling relied on immunoSEQ multiplex PCR, and the TCRdb table lists in-frame clones only, not all of them. Of 700,000 to 950,000 clones detected, about 96% appear once; the ten largest clones hold less than 0.25%. There are 11 residues in the CDR3. V was cut by 1 base and J by 5 bases, with 5 bases left in between. CDR1 is SQVTM, CDR2 ANQGSEA, per germline. The chain combines TRBV29-1 with TRBJ2-5; D not certain. This sequence was found in a man aged 30 to 45 in good health. Sequenced: naive CD8+ T cells sorted from blood. The CDR3 DNA is TGCAGCGTTGAAGTCAGGGAGACCCAGTACTTC. Translating gives CSVEVRETQYF.